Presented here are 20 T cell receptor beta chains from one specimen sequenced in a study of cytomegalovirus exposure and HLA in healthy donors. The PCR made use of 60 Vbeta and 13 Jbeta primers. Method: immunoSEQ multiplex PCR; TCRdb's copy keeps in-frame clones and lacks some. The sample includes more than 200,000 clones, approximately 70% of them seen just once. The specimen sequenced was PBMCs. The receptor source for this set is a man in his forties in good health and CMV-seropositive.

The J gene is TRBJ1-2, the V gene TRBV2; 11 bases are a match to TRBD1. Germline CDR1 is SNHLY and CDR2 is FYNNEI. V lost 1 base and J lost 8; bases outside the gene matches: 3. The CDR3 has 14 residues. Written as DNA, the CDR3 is TGTGCCAGCAGTGAAGATGGACAGGGGGCGGGCTACACCTTC. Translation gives CASSEDGQGAGYTF.

DNA of the CDR3: TGTGCCAGCAGCCAAGCGGCGACGGGGGGGCAAGATACGCAGTATTTT. Translating gives CASSQAATGGQDTQYF. The chain is built from TRBV4-2 and TRBJ2-3; 8 bases are shared with TRBD2. Trimming cost V 1 base and J 5 bases; bases outside gene matches: 8. The CDR3 contains 16 residues. Germline lookup yields CDR1 LGHNA and CDR2 YNFKEQ.

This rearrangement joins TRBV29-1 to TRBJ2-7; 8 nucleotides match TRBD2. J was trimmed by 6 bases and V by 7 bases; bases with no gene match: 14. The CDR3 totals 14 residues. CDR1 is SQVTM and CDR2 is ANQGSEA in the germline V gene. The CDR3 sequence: CSGAGGGLASEQYF. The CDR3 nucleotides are TGCAGCGGGGCCGGGGGGGGCTTAGCCTCCGAGCAGTACTTC.

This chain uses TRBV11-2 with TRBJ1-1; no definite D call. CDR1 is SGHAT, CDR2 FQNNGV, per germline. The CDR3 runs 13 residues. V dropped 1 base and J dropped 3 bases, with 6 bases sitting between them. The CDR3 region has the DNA TGTGCCAGCAGCTTAGTTATTGACACTGAAGCTTTCTTT. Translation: CASSLVIDTEAFF.

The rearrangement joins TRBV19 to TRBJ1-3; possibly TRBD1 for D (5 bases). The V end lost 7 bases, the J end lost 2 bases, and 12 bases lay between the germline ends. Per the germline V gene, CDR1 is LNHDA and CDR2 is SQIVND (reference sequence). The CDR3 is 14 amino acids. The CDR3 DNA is TGTGCCAGTATGGGGCCCCGTCCTGGAAACACCATATATTTT. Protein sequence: CASMGPRPGNTIYF.

CDR3 coding DNA: TGTGCCAGCAGCTTAGCTAGCGGGGGGCCAGATACGCAGTATTTT. This translates into CASSLASGGPDTQYF. The rearrangement links TRBV7-9 to TRBJ2-3, with 10 nucleotides matching TRBD2. Germline values: CDR1 SEHNR, CDR2 FQNEAQ (reference sequence). The CDR3 length is 15 residues. With 0 bases clipped from V and 4 bases from J, the junction kept 1 base outside the gene matches.

The CDR3 DNA sequence: TGTGCCAGCAGCTTGGCGGAGCGGCAGATTTACGAGCAGTACTTC. As protein: CASSLAERQIYEQYF. The V gene is TRBV5-5, the J gene TRBJ2-7; a possible D gene is TRBD2 (5 bases). In germline, CDR1 is SGHKS, CDR2 YYEKEE (reference sequence). This CDR3 contains 15 residues. Trimming cost V 0 bases and J 4 bases, with 14 bases left between them.

In DNA form, the CDR3 reads TGCGCCAGCAGCCAAGATGAGGGTAGGAGGGAAAAACTGTTTTTT. Amino acids: CASSQDEGRREKLFF. The chain employs TRBV4-1 and TRBJ1-4; D gene unclear. Trimming took 0 bases from V and 8 from J, leaving 13 bases between them. Germline-derived CDR1 and CDR2 are MGHRA and YSYEKL. The CDR3 length is 15 residues.

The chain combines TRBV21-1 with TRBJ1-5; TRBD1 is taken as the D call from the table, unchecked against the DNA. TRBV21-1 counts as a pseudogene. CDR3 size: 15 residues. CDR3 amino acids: CASSSGQGSPQPQHF. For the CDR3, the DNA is TGTGCCAGCAGCAGCGGACAGGGGTCCCCTCAGCCCCAGCATTTT.

The DNA of the CDR3 is TGTGCCAGCAGCTTGGCCGGAGGGGGCGCTGGAAACACCATATATTTT. As protein: CASSLAGGGAGNTIYF. This chain connects TRBV5-4 to TRBJ1-3, with TRBD1 matching over 7 bases. The CDR3 covers 16 residues. V dropped 0 bases and J dropped 2; count of bases not matched to a gene: 5. CDR1 is SGHNT, CDR2 YYREEE, per germline (reference sequence).

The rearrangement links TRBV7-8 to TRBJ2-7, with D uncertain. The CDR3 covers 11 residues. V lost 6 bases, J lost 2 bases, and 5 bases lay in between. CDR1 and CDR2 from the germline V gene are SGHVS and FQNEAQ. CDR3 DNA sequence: TGTGCCAGCAGGTCCACCTACGAGCAGTACTTC. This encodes CASRSTYEQYF.

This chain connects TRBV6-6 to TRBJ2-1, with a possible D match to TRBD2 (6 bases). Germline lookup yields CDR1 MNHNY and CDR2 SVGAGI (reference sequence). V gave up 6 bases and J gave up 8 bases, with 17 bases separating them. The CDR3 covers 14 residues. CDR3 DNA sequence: TGTGCCAGCAGGTCCGGGACTGGGACCCATGAGCAGTTCTTC. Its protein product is CASRSGTGTHEQFF.

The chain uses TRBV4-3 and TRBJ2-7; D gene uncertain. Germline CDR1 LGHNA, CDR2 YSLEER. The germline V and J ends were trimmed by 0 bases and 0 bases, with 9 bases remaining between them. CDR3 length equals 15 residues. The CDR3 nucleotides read TGCGCCAGCAGCCAAGATCTTAGCAACTCCTACGAGCAGTACTTC. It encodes CASSQDLSNSYEQYF.

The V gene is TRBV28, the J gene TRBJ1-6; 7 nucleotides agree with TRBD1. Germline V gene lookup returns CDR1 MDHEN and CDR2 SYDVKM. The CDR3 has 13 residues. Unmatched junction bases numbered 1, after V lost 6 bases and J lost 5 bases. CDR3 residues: CASRTGNNSPLHF. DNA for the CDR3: TGTGCCAGCAGGACAGGGAATAATTCACCCCTCCACTTT. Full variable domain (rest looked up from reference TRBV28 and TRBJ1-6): DVKVTQSSRYLVKRTGEKVFLECVQDMDHENMFWYRQDPGLGLRLIYFSYDVKMKEKGDIPEGYSVSREKKERFSLILESASTNQTSMYLCASRTGNNSPLHFGNGTRLTVT.

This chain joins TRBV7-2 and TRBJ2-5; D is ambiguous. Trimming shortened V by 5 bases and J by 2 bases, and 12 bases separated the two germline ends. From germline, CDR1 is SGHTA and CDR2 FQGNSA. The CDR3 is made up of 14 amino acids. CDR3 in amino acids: CASSPQNLQETQYF. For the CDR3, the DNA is TGTGCCAGCAGCCCACAGAATTTACAAGAGACCCAGTACTTC.

CDR3 DNA sequence: TGTGCCAGCAGCCTGGACAGGGTGGGCACTGAAGCTTTCTTT. Protein: CASSLDRVGTEAFF. This chain uses TRBV4-2 with TRBJ1-1, with 8 bases aligning to TRBD1. The length of the CDR3 is 14 residues. Losses at the gene ends were 4 bases for V and 4 bases for J; bases not matched to a gene: 5. CDR1 and CDR2 (germline): LGHNA, YNFKEQ.

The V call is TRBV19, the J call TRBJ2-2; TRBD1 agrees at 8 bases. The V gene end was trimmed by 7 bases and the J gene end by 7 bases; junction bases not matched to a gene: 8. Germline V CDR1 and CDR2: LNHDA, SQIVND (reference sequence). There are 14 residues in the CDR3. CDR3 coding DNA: TGTGCCAGTACCCCGGACAGGGCGGTCGGGGAGCTGTTTTTT. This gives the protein CASTPDRAVGELFF.

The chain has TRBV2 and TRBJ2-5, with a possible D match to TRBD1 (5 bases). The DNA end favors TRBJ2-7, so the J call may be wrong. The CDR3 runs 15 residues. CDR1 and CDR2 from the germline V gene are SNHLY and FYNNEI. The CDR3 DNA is TGTGCCAGCAGTGAAGGGGGCGCAAGTACCTACGAGCAGTACTTC. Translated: CASSEGGASTYEQYF.

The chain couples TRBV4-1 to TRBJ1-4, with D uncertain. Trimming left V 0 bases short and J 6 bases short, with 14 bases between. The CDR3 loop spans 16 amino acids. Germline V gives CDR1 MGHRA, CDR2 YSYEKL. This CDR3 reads CASSQEYPGVYEKLFF. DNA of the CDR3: TGCGCCAGCAGCCAAGAATATCCCGGGGTATATGAAAAACTGTTTTTT.

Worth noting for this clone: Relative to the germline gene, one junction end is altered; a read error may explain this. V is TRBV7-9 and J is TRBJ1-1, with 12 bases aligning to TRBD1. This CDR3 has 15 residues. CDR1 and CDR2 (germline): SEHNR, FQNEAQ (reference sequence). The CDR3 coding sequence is TGTGCCAGCAGCTTGGGACAGGGGGCGCTTAGAGGCCTTTTTTTT. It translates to CASSLGQGALRGLFF.